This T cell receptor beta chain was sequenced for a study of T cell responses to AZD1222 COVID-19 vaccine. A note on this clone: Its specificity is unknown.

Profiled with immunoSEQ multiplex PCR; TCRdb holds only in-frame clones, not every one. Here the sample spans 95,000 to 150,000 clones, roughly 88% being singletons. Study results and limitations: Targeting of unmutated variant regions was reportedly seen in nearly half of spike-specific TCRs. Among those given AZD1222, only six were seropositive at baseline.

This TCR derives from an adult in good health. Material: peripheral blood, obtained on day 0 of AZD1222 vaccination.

DNA for the CDR3: TGTGCCAGCAGTTACTTATTCAGCTACGAGCAGTACTTC. Translated: CASSYLFSYEQYF. This sequence joins TRBV6-5 and TRBJ2-7; D is unclear. This CDR3 comprises 13 residues. The germline CDR1 and CDR2 sequences are MNHEY and SVGAGI. V was shortened by 1 base and J by 3 bases, with 7 bases between the two germline ends.